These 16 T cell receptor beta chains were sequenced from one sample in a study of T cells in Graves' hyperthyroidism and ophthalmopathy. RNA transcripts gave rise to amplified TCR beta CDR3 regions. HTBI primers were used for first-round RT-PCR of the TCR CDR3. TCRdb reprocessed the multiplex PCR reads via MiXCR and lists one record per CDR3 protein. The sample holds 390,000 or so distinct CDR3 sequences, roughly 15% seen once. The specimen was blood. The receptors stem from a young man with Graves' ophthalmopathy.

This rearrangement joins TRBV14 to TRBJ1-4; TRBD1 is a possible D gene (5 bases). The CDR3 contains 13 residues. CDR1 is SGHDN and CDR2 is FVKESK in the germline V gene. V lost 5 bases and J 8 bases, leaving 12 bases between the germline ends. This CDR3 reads CASSKGIGEKLFF. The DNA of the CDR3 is TGTGCCAGCAGCAAGGGGATTGGAGAAAAACTGTTTTTT.

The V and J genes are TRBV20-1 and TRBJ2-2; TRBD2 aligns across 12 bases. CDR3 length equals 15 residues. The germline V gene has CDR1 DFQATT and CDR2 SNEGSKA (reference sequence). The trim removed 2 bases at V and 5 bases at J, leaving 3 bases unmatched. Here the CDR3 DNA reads TGCAGTGCTAGAACCCTAGCGGGAGGGACCGGGGAGCTGTTTTTT. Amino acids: CSARTLAGGTGELFF.

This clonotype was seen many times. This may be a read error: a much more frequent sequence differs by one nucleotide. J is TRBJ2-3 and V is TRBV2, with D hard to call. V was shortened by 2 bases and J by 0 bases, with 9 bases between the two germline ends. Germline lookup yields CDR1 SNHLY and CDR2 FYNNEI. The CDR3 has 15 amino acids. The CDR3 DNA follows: TGTGCCAGCAGTGAATCCCAGACTAGCACAGATACGCAGTATTTT. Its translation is CASSESQTSTDTQYF.

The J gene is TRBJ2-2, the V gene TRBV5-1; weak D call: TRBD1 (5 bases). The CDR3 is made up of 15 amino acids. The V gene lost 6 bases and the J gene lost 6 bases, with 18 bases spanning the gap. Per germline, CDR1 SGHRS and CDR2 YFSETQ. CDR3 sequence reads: CASTPGRATAGELFF. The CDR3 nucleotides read TGCGCCAGCACTCCGGGCAGGGCTACCGCCGGGGAGCTGTTTTTT.

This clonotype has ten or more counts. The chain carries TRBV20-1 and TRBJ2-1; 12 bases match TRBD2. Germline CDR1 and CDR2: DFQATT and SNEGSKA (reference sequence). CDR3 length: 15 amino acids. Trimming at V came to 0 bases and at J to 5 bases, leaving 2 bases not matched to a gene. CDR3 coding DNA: TGCAGTGCTAGAGAAAGGACTAGCGGGAACAATGAGCAGTTCTTC. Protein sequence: CSARERTSGNNEQFF.

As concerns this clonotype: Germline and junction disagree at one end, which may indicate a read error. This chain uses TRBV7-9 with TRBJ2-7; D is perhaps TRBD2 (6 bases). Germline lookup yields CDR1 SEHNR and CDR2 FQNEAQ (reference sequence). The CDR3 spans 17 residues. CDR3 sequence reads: CASSLPPGSGVSYEQCF. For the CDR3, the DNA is TGTGCCAGCAGCCTCCCACCCGGTAGCGGAGTATCCTACGAGCAGTGCTTC. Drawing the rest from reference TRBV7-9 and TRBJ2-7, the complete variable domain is DTGVSQNPRHKITKRGQNVTFRCDPISEHNRLYWYRQTLGQGPEFLTYFQNEAQLEKSRLLSDRFSAERPKGSFSTLEIQRTEQGDSAMYLCASSLPPGSGVSYEQCFGPGTRLTVT.

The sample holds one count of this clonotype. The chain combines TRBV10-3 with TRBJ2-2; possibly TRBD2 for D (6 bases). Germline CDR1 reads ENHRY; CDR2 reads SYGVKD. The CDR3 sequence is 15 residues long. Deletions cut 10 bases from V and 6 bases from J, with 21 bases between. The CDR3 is CASSWVGGDSGELFF. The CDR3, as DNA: TGTGCCAGCAGCTGGGTCGGGGGAGACTCCGGGGAGCTGTTTTTT.

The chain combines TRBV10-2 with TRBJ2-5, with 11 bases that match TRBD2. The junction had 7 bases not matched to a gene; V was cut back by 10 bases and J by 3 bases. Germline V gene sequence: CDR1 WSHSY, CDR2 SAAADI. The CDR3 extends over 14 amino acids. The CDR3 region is CAITSGGMKETQYF. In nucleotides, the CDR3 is TGCGCCATTACTAGCGGGGGAATGAAAGAGACCCAGTACTTC.

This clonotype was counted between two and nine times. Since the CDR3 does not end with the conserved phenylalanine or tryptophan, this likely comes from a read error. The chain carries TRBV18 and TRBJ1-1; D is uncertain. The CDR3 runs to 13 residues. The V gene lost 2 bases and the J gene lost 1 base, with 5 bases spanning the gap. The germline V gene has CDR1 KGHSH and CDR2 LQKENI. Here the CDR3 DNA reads TGTGCCAGCTCACCAAGCGGGAACACTGAAGCTTTCCTT. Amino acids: CASSPSGNTEAFL.

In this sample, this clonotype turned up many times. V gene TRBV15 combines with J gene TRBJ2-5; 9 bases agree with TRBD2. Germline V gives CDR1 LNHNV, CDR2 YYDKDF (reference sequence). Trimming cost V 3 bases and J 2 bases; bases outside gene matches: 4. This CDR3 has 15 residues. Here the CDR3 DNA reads TGTGCCACCAGCAGGGATCTAGCGGGGCAAGAGACCCAGTACTTC. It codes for CATSRDLAGQETQYF.

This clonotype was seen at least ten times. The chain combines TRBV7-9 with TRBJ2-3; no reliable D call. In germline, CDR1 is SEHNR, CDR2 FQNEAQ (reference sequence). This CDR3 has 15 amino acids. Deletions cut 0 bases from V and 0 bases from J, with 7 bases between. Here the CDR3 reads CASSLAQGSTDTQYF. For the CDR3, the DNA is TGTGCCAGCAGCTTAGCGCAAGGGAGCACAGATACGCAGTATTTT. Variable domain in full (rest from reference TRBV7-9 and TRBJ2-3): DTGVSQNPRHKITKRGQNVTFRCDPISEHNRLYWYRQTLGQGPEFLTYFQNEAQLEKSRLLSDRFSAERPKGSFSTLEIQRTEQGDSAMYLCASSLAQGSTDTQYFGPGTRLTVL.

CDR3 DNA sequence: TGCGCCAGCAGCCAAAAAGGACTAGCGGGGGATACCGGGGAGCTGTTTTTT. The encoded protein is CASSQKGLAGDTGELFF. The chain carries TRBV4-1 and TRBJ2-2; 13 bases are shared with TRBD2. The ends lost 2 bases at V and 5 bases at J; junction bases unmatched: 5. Looked up from germline, CDR1 is MGHRA and CDR2 is YSYEKL. This CDR3 region has 17 residues.

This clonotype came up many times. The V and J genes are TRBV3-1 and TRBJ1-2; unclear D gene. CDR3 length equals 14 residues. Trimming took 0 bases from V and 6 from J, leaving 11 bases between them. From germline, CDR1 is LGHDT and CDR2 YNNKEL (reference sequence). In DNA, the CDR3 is TGTGCCAGCAGCCAAGAATTTACTGGGAATGGCTACACCTTC. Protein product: CASSQEFTGNGYTF.

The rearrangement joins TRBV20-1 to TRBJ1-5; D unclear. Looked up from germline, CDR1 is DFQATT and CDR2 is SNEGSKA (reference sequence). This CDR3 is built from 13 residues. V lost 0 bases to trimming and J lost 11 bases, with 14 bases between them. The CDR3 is CSAREPTGSTQHF. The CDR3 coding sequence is TGCAGTGCTAGAGAGCCAACCGGGTCGACCCAGCATTTT.

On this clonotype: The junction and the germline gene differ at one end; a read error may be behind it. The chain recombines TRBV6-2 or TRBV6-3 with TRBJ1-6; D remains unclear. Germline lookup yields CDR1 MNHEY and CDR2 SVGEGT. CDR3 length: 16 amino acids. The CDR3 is CTSRTDAGSYNSPLHF. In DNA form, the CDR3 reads TGTACCAGCAGAACGGATGCGGGCTCCTATAATTCACCCCTCCACTTT.

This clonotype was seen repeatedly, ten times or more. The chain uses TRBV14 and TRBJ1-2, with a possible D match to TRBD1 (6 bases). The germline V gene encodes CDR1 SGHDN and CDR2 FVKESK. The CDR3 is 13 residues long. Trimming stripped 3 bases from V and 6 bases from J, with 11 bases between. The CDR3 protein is CASSQQQGDGYTF. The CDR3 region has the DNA TGTGCCAGCAGCCAGCAACAGGGTGATGGCTACACCTTC. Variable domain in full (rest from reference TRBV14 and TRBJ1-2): EAGVTQFPSHSVIEKGQTVTLRCDPISGHDNLYWYRRVMGKEIKFLLHFVKESKQDESGMPNNRFLAERTGGTYSTLKVQPAELEDSGVYFCASSQQQGDGYTFGSGTRLTVV.